This TCR beta chain was found in a study of blood T cell repertoires in COVID-19. Across the study: Samples came from the United States, Italy and Spain, spanning acute and convalescent COVID-19.

Libraries were prepared by immunoSEQ multiplex PCR; TCRdb keeps only in-frame clonotypes and omits some of them. The data hold about 190,000 clones, with over 75% observed a single time. V dropped 1 base and J dropped 1 base, with 10 bases sitting between them. The CDR3 length is 15 residues. Germline V gene data show CDR1 as MGHRA and CDR2 as YSYEKL. What was sequenced was peripheral blood. The chain couples TRBV4-1 to TRBJ1-2; no clear D gene. The TCR originated in a woman in her 70s with acute or convalescent COVID-19. CDR3 region: CASSQGESYNYGYTF. The CDR3 DNA is TGCGCCAGCAGCCAAGGAGAGTCATATAACTATGGCTACACCTTC.